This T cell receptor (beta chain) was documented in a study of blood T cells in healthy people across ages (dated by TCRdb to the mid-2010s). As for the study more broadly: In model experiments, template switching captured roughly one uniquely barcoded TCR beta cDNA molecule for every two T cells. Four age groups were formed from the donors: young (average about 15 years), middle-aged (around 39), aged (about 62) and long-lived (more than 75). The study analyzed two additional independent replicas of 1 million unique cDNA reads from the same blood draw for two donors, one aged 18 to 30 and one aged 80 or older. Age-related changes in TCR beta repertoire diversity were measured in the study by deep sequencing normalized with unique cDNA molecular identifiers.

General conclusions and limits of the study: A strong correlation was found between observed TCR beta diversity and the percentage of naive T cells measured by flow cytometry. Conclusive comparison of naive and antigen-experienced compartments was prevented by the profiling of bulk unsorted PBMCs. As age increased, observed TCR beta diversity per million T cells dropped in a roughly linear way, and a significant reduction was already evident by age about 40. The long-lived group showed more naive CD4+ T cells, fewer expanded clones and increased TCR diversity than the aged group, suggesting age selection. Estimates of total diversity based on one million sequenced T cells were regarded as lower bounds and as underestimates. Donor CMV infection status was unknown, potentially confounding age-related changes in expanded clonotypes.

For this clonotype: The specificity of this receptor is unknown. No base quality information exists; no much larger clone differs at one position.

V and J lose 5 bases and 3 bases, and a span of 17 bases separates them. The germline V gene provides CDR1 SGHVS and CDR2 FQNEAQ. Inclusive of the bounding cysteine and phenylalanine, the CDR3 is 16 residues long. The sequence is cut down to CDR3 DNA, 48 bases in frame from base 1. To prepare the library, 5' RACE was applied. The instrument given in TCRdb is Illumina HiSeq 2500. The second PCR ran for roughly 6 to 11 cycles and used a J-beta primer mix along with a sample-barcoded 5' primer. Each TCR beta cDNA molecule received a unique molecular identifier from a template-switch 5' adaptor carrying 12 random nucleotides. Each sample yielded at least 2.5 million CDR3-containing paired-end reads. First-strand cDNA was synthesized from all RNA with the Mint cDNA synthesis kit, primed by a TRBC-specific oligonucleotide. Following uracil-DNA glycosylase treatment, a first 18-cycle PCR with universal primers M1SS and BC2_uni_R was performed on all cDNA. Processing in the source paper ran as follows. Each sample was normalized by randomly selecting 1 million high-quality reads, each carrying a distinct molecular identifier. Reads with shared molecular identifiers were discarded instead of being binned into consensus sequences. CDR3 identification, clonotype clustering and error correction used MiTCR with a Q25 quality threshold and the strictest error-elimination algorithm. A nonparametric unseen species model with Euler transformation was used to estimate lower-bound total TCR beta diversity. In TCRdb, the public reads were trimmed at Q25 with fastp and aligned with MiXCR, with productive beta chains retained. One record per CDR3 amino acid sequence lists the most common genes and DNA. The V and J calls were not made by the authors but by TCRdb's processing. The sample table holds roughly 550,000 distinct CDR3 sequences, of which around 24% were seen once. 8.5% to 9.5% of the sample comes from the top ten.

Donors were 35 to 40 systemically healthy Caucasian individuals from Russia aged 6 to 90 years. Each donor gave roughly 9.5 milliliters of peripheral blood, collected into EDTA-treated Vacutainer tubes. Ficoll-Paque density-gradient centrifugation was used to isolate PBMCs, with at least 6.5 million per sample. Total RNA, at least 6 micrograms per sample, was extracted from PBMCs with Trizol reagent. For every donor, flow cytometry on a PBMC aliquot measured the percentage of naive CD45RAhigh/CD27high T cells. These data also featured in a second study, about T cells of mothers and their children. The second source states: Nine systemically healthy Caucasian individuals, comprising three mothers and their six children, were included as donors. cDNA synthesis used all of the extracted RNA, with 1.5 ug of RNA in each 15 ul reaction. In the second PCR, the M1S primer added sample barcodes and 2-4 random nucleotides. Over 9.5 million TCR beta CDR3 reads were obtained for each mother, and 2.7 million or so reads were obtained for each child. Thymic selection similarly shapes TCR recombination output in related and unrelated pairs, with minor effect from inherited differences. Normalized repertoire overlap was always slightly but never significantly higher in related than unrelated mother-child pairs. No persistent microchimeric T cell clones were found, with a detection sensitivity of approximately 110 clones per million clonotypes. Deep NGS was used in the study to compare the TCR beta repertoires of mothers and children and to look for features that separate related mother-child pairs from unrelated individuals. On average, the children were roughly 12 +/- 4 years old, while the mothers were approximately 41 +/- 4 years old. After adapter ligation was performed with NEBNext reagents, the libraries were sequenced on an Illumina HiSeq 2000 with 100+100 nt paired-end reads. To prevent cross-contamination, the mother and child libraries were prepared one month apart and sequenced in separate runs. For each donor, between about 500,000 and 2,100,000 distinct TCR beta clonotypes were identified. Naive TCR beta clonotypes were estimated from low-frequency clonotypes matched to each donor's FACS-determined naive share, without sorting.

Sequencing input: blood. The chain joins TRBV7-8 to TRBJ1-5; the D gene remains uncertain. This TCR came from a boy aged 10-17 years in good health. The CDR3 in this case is CASSPTAGRINQPQHF. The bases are TGTGCCAGCAGCCCAACCGCCGGACGGATCAATCAGCCCCAGCATTTT.